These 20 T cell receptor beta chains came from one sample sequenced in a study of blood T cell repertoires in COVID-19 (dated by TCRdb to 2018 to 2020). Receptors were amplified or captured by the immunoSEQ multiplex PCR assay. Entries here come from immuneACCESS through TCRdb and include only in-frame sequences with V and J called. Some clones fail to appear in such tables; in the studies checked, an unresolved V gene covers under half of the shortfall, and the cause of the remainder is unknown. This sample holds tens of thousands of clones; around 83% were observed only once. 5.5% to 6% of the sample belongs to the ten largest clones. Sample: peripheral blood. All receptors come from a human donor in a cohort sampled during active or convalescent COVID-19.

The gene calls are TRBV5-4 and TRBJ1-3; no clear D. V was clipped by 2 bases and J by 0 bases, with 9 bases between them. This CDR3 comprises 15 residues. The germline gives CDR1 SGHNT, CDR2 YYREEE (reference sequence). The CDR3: CASSFPGSSGNTIYF. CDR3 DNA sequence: TGTGCCAGCAGCTTCCCGGGGAGCTCTGGAAACACCATATATTTT.

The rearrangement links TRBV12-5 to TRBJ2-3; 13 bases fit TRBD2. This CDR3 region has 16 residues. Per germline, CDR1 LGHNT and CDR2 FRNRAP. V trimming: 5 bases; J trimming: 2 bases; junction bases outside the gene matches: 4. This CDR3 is CASGPGTSGTTDTQYF. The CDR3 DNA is TGTGCTAGTGGTCCGGGGACTAGCGGGACCACAGATACGCAGTATTTT.

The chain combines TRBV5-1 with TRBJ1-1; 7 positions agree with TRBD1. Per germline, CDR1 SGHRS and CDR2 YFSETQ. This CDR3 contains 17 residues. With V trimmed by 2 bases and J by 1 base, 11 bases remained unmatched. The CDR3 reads CASSLQTLGTANTEAFF. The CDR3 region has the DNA TGCGCCAGCAGCTTACAAACCCTCGGGACAGCGAACACTGAAGCTTTCTTT.

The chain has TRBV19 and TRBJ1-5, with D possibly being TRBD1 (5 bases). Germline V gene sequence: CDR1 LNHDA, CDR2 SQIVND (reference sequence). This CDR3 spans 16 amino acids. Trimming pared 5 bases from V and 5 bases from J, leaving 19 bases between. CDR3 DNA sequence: TGTGCCAGTAGTTCCCTCGCCCGAGGGGAGGATCAGCCCCAGCATTTT. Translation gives CASSSLARGEDQPQHF.

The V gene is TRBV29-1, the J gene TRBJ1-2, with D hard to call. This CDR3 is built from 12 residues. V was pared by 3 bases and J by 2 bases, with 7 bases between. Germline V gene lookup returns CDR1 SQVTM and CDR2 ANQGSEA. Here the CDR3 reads CSVDSQNYGYTF. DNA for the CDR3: TGCAGCGTTGATAGCCAGAACTATGGCTACACCTTC.

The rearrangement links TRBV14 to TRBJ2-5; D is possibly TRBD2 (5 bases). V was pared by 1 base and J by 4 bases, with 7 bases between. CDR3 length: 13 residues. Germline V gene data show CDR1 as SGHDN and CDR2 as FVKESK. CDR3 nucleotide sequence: TGTGCCAGCAGCCAAGGGGAGCGAGAGACCCAGTACTTC. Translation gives CASSQGERETQYF. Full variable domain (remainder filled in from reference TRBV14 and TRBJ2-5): EAGVTQFPSHSVIEKGQTVTLRCDPISGHDNLYWYRRVMGKEIKFLLHFVKESKQDESGMPNNRFLAERTGGTYSTLKVQPAELEDSGVYFCASSQGERETQYFGPGTRLLVL.

The CDR3 nucleotides read TGCAGCGTTGAAGAACAGGGGATGAAGACCCAGTACTTC. This sequence encodes CSVEEQGMKTQYF. J is TRBJ2-5 and V is TRBV29-1, with TRBD1 matching 7 bases. The germline V gene encodes CDR1 SQVTM and CDR2 ANQGSEA. The J segment lost 6 bases and the V segment lost 0 bases, leaving 4 bases of the junction unmatched. This CDR3 contains 13 residues.

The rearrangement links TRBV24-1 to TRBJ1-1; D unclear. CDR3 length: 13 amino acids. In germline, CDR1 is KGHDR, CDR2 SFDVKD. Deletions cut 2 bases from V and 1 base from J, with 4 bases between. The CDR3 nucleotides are TGTGCCACCAGTGATTACAGGAACACTGAAGCTTTCTTT. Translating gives CATSDYRNTEAFF.

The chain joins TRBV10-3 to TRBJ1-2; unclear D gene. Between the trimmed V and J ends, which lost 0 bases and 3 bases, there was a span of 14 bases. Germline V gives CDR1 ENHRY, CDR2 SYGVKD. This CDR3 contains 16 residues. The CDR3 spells CAISESEWERDYGYTF. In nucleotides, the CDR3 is TGTGCCATCAGTGAGTCGGAGTGGGAGAGAGACTATGGCTACACCTTC.

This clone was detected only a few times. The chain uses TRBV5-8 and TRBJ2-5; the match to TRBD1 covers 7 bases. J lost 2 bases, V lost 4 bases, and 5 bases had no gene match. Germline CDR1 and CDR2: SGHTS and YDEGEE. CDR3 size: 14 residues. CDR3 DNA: TGTGCCAGCAGCCTGGGGACAGCACAAGAGACCCAGTACTTC. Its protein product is CASSLGTAQETQYF.

CDR3 nucleotides: TGTGCCAGCTCACCCTACCAGGGGAATGAGGGCTACACCTTC. It specifies CASSPYQGNEGYTF. The J gene is TRBJ1-2, the V gene TRBV18, with D possibly matching TRBD1 (6 bases). CDR3 length: 14 residues. Trimming took 3 bases from V and 8 from J, leaving 16 bases between them. CDR1 is KGHSH and CDR2 is LQKENI in the germline V gene.

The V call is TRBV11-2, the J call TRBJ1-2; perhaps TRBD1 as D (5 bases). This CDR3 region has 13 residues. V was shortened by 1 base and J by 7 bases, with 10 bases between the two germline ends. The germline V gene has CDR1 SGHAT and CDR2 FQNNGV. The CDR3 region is CASSLGGGVGYTF. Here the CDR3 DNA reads TGTGCCAGCAGCTTAGGGGGCGGCGTTGGCTACACCTTC. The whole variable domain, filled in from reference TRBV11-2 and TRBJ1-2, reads EAGVAQSPRYKIIEKRQSVAFWCNPISGHATLYWYQQILGQGPKLLIQFQNNGVVDDSQLPKDRFSAERLKGVDSTLKIQPAKLEDSAVYLCASSLGGGVGYTFGSGTRLTVV.

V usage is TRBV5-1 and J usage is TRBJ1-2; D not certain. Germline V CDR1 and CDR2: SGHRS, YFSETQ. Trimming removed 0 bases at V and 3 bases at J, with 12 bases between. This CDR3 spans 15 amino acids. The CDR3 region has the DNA TGCGCCAGCAGCTTGGGCGGTCTTGGAGACTATGGCTACACCTTC. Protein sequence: CASSLGGLGDYGYTF.

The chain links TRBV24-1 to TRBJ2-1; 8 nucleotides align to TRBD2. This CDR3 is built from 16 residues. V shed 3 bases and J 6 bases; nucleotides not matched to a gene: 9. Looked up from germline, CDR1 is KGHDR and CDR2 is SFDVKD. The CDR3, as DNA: TGTGCCACCAGTGATGCCTCCGGGACTAGGGGCAATGAGCAGTTCTTC. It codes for CATSDASGTRGNEQFF.

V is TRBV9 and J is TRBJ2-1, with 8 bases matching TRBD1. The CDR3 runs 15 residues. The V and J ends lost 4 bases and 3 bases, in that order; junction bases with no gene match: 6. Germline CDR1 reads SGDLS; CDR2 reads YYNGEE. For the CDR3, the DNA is TGTGCCAGCAGCCCGACAGGGGTCAGCTACAATGAGCAGTTCTTC. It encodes CASSPTGVSYNEQFF.

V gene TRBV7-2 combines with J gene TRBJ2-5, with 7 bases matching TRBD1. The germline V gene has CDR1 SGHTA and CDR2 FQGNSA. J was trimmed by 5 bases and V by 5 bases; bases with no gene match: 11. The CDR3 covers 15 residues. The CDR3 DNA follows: TGTGCCAGCAGCCTCAAGGGGGCTCCGAGGGAGACCCAGTACTTC. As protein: CASSLKGAPRETQYF.

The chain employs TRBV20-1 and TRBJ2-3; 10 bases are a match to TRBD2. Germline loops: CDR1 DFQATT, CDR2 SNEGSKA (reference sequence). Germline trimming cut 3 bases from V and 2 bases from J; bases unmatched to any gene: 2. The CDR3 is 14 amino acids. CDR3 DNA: TGCAGTGCTAGTAGCGGGGGGACCACAGATACGCAGTATTTT. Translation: CSASSGGTTDTQYF.

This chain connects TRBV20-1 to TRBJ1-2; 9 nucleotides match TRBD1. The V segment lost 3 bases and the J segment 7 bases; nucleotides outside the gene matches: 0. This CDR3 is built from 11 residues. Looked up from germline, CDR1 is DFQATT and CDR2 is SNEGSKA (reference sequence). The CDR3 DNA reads TGCAGTGCTAGGGACAGGGGTGGCTACACCTTC. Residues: CSARDRGGYTF.

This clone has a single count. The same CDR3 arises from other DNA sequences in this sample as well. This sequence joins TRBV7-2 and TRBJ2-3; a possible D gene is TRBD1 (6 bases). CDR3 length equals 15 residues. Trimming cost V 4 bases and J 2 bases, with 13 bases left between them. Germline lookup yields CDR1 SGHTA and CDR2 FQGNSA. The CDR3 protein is CASSSPTGSTDTQYF. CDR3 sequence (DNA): TGTGCCAGCAGCTCCCCGACAGGATCCACAGATACGCAGTATTTT.

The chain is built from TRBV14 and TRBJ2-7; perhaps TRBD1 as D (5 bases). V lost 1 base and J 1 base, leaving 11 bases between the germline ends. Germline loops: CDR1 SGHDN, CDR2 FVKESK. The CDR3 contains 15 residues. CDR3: CASSQGTQPSYEQYF. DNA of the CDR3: TGTGCCAGCAGCCAAGGGACACAACCTTCCTACGAGCAGTACTTC.